The 22 T cell receptor beta chains below come from one sample, sequenced in a study of T cells in Graves' hyperthyroidism and ophthalmopathy. Template material for amplifying TCR beta CDR3 regions consisted of RNA transcripts. HTBI primers were employed in a first-round RT-PCR of the TCR CDR3. TCRdb independently ran MiXCR on the multiplex PCR reads; one entry per CDR3 protein. The table includes roughly 170,000 distinct CDR3 sequences, around 15% detected once. The material sequenced was blood. The receptors stem from a woman aged 50 to 65 with Graves' hyperthyroidism.

This clonotype occurred many times. This chain joins TRBV7-9 and TRBJ1-1, with D possibly matching TRBD1 (6 bases). With 5 bases removed from V and 3 bases from J, the gap between germline ends came to 10 bases. The CDR3 loop spans 13 amino acids. Looked up from germline, CDR1 is SEHNR and CDR2 is FQNEAQ (reference sequence). CDR3 loop: CASSERQDTEAFF. DNA for the CDR3: TGTGCCAGCAGCGAACGACAGGACACTGAAGCTTTCTTT.

The CDR3 loop is CSAGMPTSRGTGKQFF. CDR3 coding DNA: TGCAGTGCTGGCATGCCCACTAGCAGGGGGACTGGGAAGCAGTTCTTC. J is TRBJ2-1 and V is TRBV20-1, with D possibly being TRBD1 (7 bases). CDR1 and CDR2 from the germline V gene are DFQATT and SNEGSKA (reference sequence). Trimming stripped 5 bases from V and 11 bases from J, with 28 bases between. CDR3 length equals 16 residues.

This clonotype was counted only a few times. This chain links TRBV19 with TRBJ2-3, with 7 bases identical to TRBD1. Losses at the gene ends were 5 bases for V and 5 bases for J; bases not matched to a gene: 10. The CDR3 covers 15 residues. Germline assignment: CDR1 LNHDA and CDR2 SQIVND (reference sequence). CDR3 region: CASSVGGTEGDTQYF. In nucleotides, the CDR3 is TGTGCCAGTAGTGTGGGTGGGACAGAAGGAGATACGCAGTATTTT.

This clonotype has ten or more counts. This chain links TRBV11-2 with TRBJ1-1; D gene uncertain. V lost 2 bases, J lost 0 bases, and 16 bases lay in between. The germline CDR1 and CDR2 sequences are SGHAT and FQNNGV. This CDR3 region has 17 residues. The CDR3 DNA follows: TGTGCCAGCAGCTTATTTGGCAGAGGAAGAATGAACACTGAAGCTTTCTTT. It codes for CASSLFGRGRMNTEAFF.

Ten or more counts support this clonotype. CDR3 bases: TGTGCCAGCAGTTACTCAAGGACAGGCCCCTACAATGAGCAGTTCTTC. This encodes CASSYSRTGPYNEQFF. The V call is TRBV6-5, the J call TRBJ2-1; 7 bases match TRBD1. The CDR3 is made up of 16 amino acids. In germline, CDR1 is MNHEY, CDR2 SVGAGI. V shed 0 bases, J shed 2 bases, and the junction held 4 bases outside the gene matches.

This clonotype has a handful of counts. V and J are TRBV6-1 and TRBJ1-5; the D gene is possibly TRBD1 (5 bases). The V gene lost 5 bases and the J gene lost 5 bases, with 13 bases spanning the gap. This CDR3 is 14 amino acids long. Germline values: CDR1 MNHNS, CDR2 SASEGT. DNA of the CDR3: TGTGCCAGCAGTTGCAGGCAGGGTGATCAGCCCCAGCATTTT. Its translation is CASSCRQGDQPQHF.

This clonotype was observed at least ten times. This chain links TRBV20-1 with TRBJ2-3; a weak D match, TRBD2 (5 bases). The CDR3 covers 13 residues. The germline CDR1 and CDR2 sequences are DFQATT and SNEGSKA (reference sequence). Trimming took 6 bases from V and 6 from J, leaving 16 bases between them. The CDR3 bases are TGCAGTGCGGACTGGGGTTTGGGCGATACGCAGTATTTT. Translating it yields CSADWGLGDTQYF.

Many counts were recorded for this clonotype. The chain carries TRBV4-1 and TRBJ1-2, with 7 bases aligning to TRBD1. V was pared by 1 base and J by 5 bases, with 4 bases of the junction left unmatched. Per germline, CDR1 MGHRA and CDR2 YSYEKL. The CDR3 is 14 residues long. The CDR3 reads CASSQGTGEYGYTF. The DNA for the CDR3 is TGCGCCAGCAGCCAAGGGACAGGAGAATATGGCTACACCTTC.

This clonotype was seen many times. V is TRBV24-1 and J is TRBJ2-2; D is ambiguous. Germline V CDR1 and CDR2: KGHDR, SFDVKD. The CDR3 spans 15 residues. The V and J ends lost 1 base and 1 base respectively, with 6 bases between them. The CDR3 bases are TGTGCCACCAGTGATTTAAGGCAGAACACCGGGGAGCTGTTTTTT. It yields the protein CATSDLRQNTGELFF.

This clonotype has ten or more counts. The chain is built from TRBV5-1 and TRBJ2-3; D not certain. The CDR3 runs to 15 residues. Germline loops: CDR1 SGHRS, CDR2 YFSETQ. V dropped 0 bases and J dropped 2 bases, with 10 bases sitting between them. CDR3 sequence reads: CASSLGGGNTDTQYF. The CDR3 DNA follows: TGCGCCAGCAGCTTGGGCGGCGGAAACACAGATACGCAGTATTTT.

Ten or more counts support this clonotype. The chain joins TRBV7-9 to TRBJ1-2; 7 bases fit TRBD1. Germline V gene data show CDR1 as SEHNR and CDR2 as FQNEAQ (reference sequence). There are 12 residues in the CDR3. V lost 4 bases and J lost 9; bases outside the gene matches: 5. DNA of the CDR3: TGTGCCAGCAGCTCGACAGGGACCCGCTACACCTTC. It encodes CASSSTGTRYTF.

CDR3 coding DNA: TGTGCCAGCAGTTTTACCTTTCAAATGGGGGGCAATCAGCCCCAGCATTTT. This translates into CASSFTFQMGGNQPQHF. The V call is TRBV28, the J call TRBJ1-5; tentative D call: TRBD1 (5 bases). This CDR3 comprises 17 residues. Germline CDR1 and CDR2: MDHEN and SYDVKM. V lost 3 bases, J lost 2 bases, and 17 bases lay in between.

This clonotype was detected ten times or more. This chain links TRBV28 with TRBJ1-5; TRBD1 might be the D (6 bases). Germline V lookup: CDR1 MDHEN, CDR2 SYDVKM. CDR3 length equals 13 residues. Trimming pared 2 bases from V and 7 bases from J, leaving 9 bases between. For the CDR3, the DNA is TGTGCCAGCAGTTTAATCAGGGGACAGCCCCAGCATTTT. This sequence encodes CASSLIRGQPQHF.

This clonotype was seen a handful of times. This sequence joins TRBV3-1 and TRBJ2-3; D is uncertain. Germline CDR1 LGHDT, CDR2 YNNKEL (reference sequence). The CDR3 consists of 15 residues. Trimming shortened V by 0 bases and J by 2 bases, and 9 bases separated the two germline ends. The CDR3 sequence: CASSQEGRNTDTQYF. CDR3 DNA: TGTGCCAGCAGCCAAGAAGGGCGGAACACAGATACGCAGTATTTT.

At least ten counts were recorded for this clonotype. This chain connects TRBV7-9 to TRBJ2-1; TRBD1 is a possible D gene (5 bases). The germline V and J ends were trimmed by 8 bases and 4 bases, with 15 bases remaining between them. The CDR3 covers 14 residues. Germline loops: CDR1 SEHNR, CDR2 FQNEAQ (reference sequence). This CDR3 reads CASSSPTDYNEQFF. The CDR3, as DNA: TGTGCCAGCTCCTCCCCGACAGATTACAATGAGCAGTTCTTC.

This clonotype was observed at least ten times. The chain is built from TRBV29-1 and TRBJ2-7; D may be TRBD1 or TRBD2 (5 bases each). Germline V gene sequence: CDR1 SQVTM, CDR2 ANQGSEA. Trimming removed 0 bases from V and 3 bases from J, with 12 bases in between. The CDR3 length is 14 residues. This chain's CDR3 is CSVEETGPRYEQYF. Here the CDR3 DNA reads TGCAGCGTTGAAGAGACGGGACCTCGCTACGAGCAGTACTTC.

This clonotype was seen many times. This chain joins TRBV7-9 and TRBJ2-5, with D hard to call. V lost 1 base and J 5 bases, leaving 20 bases between the germline ends. Germline values: CDR1 SEHNR, CDR2 FQNEAQ (reference sequence). The CDR3 runs to 17 residues. CDR3 nucleotide sequence: TGTGCCAGCAGCTTAGGTGGAAAAACAGAAGGATCGGAGACCCAGTACTTC. This translates into CASSLGGKTEGSETQYF.

This chain links TRBV18 with TRBJ2-5; 7 bases agree with TRBD1. This CDR3 comprises 14 residues. The germline CDR1 and CDR2 sequences are KGHSH and LQKENI. After removal of 2 bases from V and 13 bases from J, the junction contained 13 bases not matched to a gene. The CDR3 nucleotides read TGTGCCAGCTCACCAAGTCAGGGGGAATGGAACACGTACTTC. Translating it yields CASSPSQGEWNTYF.

This clonotype has ten or more counts. This chain joins TRBV20-1 and TRBJ2-7; D remains unclear. CDR3 length: 14 amino acids. Germline V CDR1 and CDR2: DFQATT, SNEGSKA (reference sequence). With 0 bases removed from V and 2 bases from J, the gap between germline ends came to 11 bases. Here the CDR3 DNA reads TGCAGTGCTAGAGATCTGAACAGCGCCTACGAGCAGTACTTC. It is translated as CSARDLNSAYEQYF.

The sample holds many counts of this clonotype. V and J are TRBV5-1 and TRBJ2-5; 9 nucleotides line up with TRBD2. Germline CDR1 reads SGHRS; CDR2 reads YFSETQ. The CDR3 is made up of 19 amino acids. V shed 3 bases, J shed 1 base, and the junction held 16 bases outside the gene matches. In nucleotides, the CDR3 is TGCGCCAGCAGCTACCCCAGCGGGGGGCCAACAACTCTCCAAGAGACCCAGTACTTC. This translates into CASSYPSGGPTTLQETQYF.

Many counts were recorded for this clonotype. This chain connects TRBV19 to TRBJ2-7; 8 positions match TRBD1. This CDR3 has 15 amino acids. Germline V lookup: CDR1 LNHDA, CDR2 SQIVND (reference sequence). The V gene end was trimmed by 5 bases and the J gene end by 2 bases; junction bases not matched to a gene: 8. The CDR3 protein is CASSAGQALTYEQYF. CDR3 coding DNA: TGTGCCAGTAGTGCGGGACAGGCGCTAACCTACGAGCAGTACTTC.

This sequence joins TRBV6-1 and TRBJ2-7; D may be TRBD2 (5 bases). The CDR3 consists of 12 residues. Looked up from germline, CDR1 is MNHNS and CDR2 is SASEGT. Written as DNA, the CDR3 is TGTACTATCGAGGGAAGCTCCTACGAGCAGTACTTC. Translated: CTIEGSSYEQYF.